Sequencing of this T cell receptor (beta chain) was carried out in a study of breast tumors, draining lymph nodes, adjacent tissues (dated by TCRdb to the mid-2010s). Turning to the overall study: In breast cancer patients, the study compared the TCR beta repertoires of tumor, adjacent nontumor tissue and axillary lymph nodes. In human breast cancer, the study set out to evaluate how tumor, surrounding tissue and draining lymph node repertoires relate to one another and whether T cells may move between these sites. Overall results and qualifications from the work: The data were judged consistent with most tumor T cells deriving from the lymph node and then expanding within tumor tissue. Tumors showed preferential V and J gene usage, and their T-cell repertoire diversity fell below that of lymph nodes yet above that of nontumor tissue. Tumor and nontumor tissue repertoires were significantly more similar in luminal-like than in basal-like breast cancer. The conclusion that tumor T cells originate in lymph nodes was framed as consistent with a hypothesis rather than directly demonstrated.

This clonotype was seen more than once but under ten times. Its antigen is not yet known. Per-nucleotide qualities are absent, and no much larger clonotype sits a single base away. The lymph node samples were taken from the axillary draining lymph nodes of breast cancer patients. Reads for this sample came from an Illumina HiSeq 2000. Multiplex PCR amplification was used to generate the TCR beta chain libraries. The amplified TCR beta chain products were analyzed by high-throughput sequencing. TCRdb trimmed the raw reads at Q25, called clones with MiXCR and kept productive beta chains. Every entry covers one CDR3 protein and lists the most common genes and DNA from its rows. Within this sample are fewer than 300,000 distinct CDR3 sequences, with 32% of them counted one time only. The ten largest clonotypes hold 1.4% of the sample. From the cysteine up to the phenylalanine, the CDR3 has a length of 14 residues. Only the CDR3 region is kept as DNA, spanning 42 bases read in frame from base 1. Trimming costs V 5 bases and J 5 bases, and their ends lie 13 bases apart. According to the germline V gene (reference sequence), CDR1 reads LGHDT and CDR2 reads YNNKEL.

The sequencing input was axillary lymph node tissue. This TCR was recovered from a female donor with breast cancer. Some clones in this sample may be carry-over from other donors' samples. The receptor chain draws on TRBV3-1 and TRBJ2-4, with the D call perhaps TRBD1 or TRBD2, as 5 bases match in each case. The CDR3 is CASSTWDGENIQYF. The nucleotides are TGTGCCAGCAGCACTTGGGACGGGGAAAACATTCAGTACTTC.